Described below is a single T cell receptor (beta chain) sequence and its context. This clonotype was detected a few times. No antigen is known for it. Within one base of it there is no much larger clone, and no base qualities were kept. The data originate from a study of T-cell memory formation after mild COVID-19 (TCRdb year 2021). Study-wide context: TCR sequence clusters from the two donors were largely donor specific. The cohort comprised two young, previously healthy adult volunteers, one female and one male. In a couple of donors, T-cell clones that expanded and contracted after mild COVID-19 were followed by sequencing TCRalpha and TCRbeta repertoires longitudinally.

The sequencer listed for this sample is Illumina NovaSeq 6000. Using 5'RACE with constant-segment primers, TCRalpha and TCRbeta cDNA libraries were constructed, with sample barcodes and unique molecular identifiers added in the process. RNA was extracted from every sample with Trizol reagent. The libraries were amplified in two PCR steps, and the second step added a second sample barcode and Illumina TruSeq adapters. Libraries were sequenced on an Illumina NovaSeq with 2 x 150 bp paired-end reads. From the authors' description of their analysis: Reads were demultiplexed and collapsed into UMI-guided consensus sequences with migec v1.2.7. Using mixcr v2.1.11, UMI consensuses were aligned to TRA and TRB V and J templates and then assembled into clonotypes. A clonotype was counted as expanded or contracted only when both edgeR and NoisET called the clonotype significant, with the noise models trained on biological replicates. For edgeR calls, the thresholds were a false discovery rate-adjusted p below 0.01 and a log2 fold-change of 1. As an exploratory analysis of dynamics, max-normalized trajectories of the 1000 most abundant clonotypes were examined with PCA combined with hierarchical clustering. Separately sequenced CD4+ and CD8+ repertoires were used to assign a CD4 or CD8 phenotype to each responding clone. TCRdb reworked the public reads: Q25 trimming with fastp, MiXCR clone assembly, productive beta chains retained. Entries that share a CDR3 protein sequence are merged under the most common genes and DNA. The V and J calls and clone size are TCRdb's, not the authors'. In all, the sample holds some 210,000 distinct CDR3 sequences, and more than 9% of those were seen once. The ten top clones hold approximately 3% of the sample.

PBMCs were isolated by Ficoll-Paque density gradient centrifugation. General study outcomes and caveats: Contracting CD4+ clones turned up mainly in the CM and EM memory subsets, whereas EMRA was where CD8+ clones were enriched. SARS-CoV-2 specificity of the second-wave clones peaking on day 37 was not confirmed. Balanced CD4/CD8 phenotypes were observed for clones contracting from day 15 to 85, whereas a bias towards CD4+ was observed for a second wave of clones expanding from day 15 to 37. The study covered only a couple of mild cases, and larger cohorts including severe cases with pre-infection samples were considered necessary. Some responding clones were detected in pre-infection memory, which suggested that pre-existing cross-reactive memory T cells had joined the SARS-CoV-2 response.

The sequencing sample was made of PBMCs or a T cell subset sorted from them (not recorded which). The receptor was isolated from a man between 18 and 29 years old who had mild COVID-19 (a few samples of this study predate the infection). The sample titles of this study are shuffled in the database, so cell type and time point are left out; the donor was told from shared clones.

Here the CDR3 is given as CATSRDLGAGANQPQHF. The sequence in DNA is TGTGCCACCAGCAGAGATTTGGGGGCCGGGGCCAATCAGCCCCAGCATTTT. The rearranged chain carries TRBV15 and TRBJ1-5; 6 matching bases give a weak D call of TRBD1. The CDR3 covers 17 residues, taking in both the cysteine and the phenylalanine. Only the CDR3 portion is preserved as DNA: 51 bases, with reading frame beginning at the first base. Trimming at the junction amounts to 0 bases on V and 3 bases on J, and the germline ends lie 15 bases apart. Via the germline V gene (reference sequence), CDR1 is LNHNV and CDR2 YYDKDF.